A selection of T cell receptor beta chains follows, all from one sample in a study of blood T cell repertoires in COVID-19. Libraries were prepared by immunoSEQ multiplex PCR; TCRdb keeps only in-frame clonotypes and omits some of them. The repertoire includes 250,000 to 300,000 clones, approximately 85% of them detected once, and approximately 6.6% sits in the top ten. The sequenced sample was PBMCs or T cells enriched from blood (not recorded which). The source is a woman in her forties or fifties who had been exposed to COVID-19. The CDR3 runs from the conserved cysteine through the conserved F or W. D genes are given only for firm matches. Some rows have no size entry. The others give once, few or many, or a class for an expanded clone.

>NA|13|TRBJ1-1|TRBV7-8|NA
CASSGAVDTEAFF
TGTGCCAGCAGTGGGGCTGTGGACACTGAAGCTTTCTTT
>NA|15|TRBJ2-3|TRBV6-5|TRBD2
CASSPLAGGTDTQYF
TGTGCCAGCAGTCCTCTAGCGGGGGGCACAGATACGCAGTATTTT
>NA|13|TRBJ1-2|TRBV12-3/TRBV12-4|NA
CASSPAGFTGYTF
TGTGCCAGCAGCCCCGCCGGGTTCACTGGCTACACCTTC
>NA|15|TRBJ1-2|TRBV25-1|NA
CASSEYDKGGSGYTF
TGTGCCAGCAGTGAATATGACAAAGGGGGATCTGGCTACACCTTC
>NA|15|TRBJ1-1|TRBV19|NA
CASSLLGGGSTEAFF
TGTGCCAGTAGTTTACTTGGTGGGGGGTCCACTGAAGCTTTCTTT
>NA|13|TRBJ1-2|TRBV6-1|NA
CASSERVNYGYTF
TGTGCCAGCAGTGAACGGGTAAACTATGGCTACACCTTC
>NA|13|TRBJ2-7|TRBV19|TRBD1
CASSIATGVEQYF
TGTGCCAGTAGTATAGCGACAGGGGTCGAGCAGTACTTC
>NA|17|TRBJ1-6|TRBV28|TRBD1
CASSLGGTGSYNSPLHF
TGTGCCAGCAGTCTTGGGGGGACAGGGTCCTATAATTCACCCCTCCACTTT
>NA|11|TRBJ2-3|TRBV19|NA
CASSNSDTQYF
TGTGCCAGTAGTAACTCAGATACGCAGTATTTT
>NA|14|TRBJ1-1|TRBV7-9|NA
CASSLGTVNTEAFF
TGTGCCAGCAGCTTAGGGACAGTGAACACTGAAGCTTTCTTT
>NA|15|TRBJ1-1|TRBV5-6|NA
CASSSEQGLNTEAFF
TGTGCCAGCAGCTCAGAACAGGGACTGAACACTGAAGCTTTCTTT
>NA|13|TRBJ1-1|TRBV9|NA
CASSQTGVAEAFF
TGTGCCAGCAGCCAAACGGGGGTAGCTGAAGCTTTCTTT
>NA|15|TRBJ2-3|TRBV5-1|NA
CASSSGTTSTDTQYF
TGCGCCAGCAGCTCAGGGACAACTAGCACAGATACGCAGTATTTT
>NA|15|TRBJ2-7|TRBV19|NA
CASSRTVGANYEQYF
TGTGCCAGTAGTCGCACGGTGGGGGCTAACTACGAGCAGTACTTC
>few|11|TRBJ2-7|TRBV20-1|NA
CSGGHHYEQYF
TGCAGTGGGGGGCACCACTACGAGCAGTACTTC
>NA|18|TRBJ1-4|TRBV19|NA
CASSIFGWGRATNEKLFF
TGTGCCAGTAGTATTTTCGGCTGGGGGAGGGCAACTAATGAAAAACTGTTTTTT
>once|13|TRBJ2-1|TRBV7-9|NA
CASSLRQVGEQFF
TGTGCCAGCAGCCTAAGACAGGTTGGGGAGCAGTTCTTC
>few|16|TRBJ2-5|TRBV5-1|TRBD2
CASSFSLGAGGETQYF
TGCGCCAGCAGCTTCTCCCTAGGAGCGGGGGGAGAGACCCAGTACTTC
>NA|14|TRBJ2-5|TRBV11-2|TRBD1
CASSLTGGWETQYF
TGTGCCAGCAGCTTGACAGGGGGCTGGGAGACCCAGTACTTC
>NA|15|TRBJ2-5|TRBV28|TRBD2
CASSITVAGGETQYF
TGTGCCAGCAGCATAACAGTAGCGGGGGGAGAGACCCAGTACTTC
>many|15|TRBJ2-1|TRBV4-3|TRBD1
CASSQVGGQDNEQFF
TGCGCCAGCAGCCAAGTAGGGGGCCAAGACAATGAGCAGTTCTTC
>NA|15|TRBJ2-7|TRBV11-2|TRBD2
CASSEGLAPSYEQYF
TGTGCCAGCTCGGAGGGACTAGCTCCCTCCTACGAGCAGTACTTC
>NA|16|TRBJ1-2|TRBV5-1|TRBD1
CASSREGTGLGYGYTF
TGCGCCAGCAGTCGTGAAGGGACAGGGTTAGGCTATGGCTACACCTTC
>once|14|TRBJ1-3|TRBV11-1|NA
CASSAQALGNTIYF
TGTGCCAGCAGCGCGCAGGCTCTCGGAAACACCATATATTTT
>NA|15|TRBJ1-5|TRBV5-1|TRBD1
CASSISGTGDQPQHF
TGCGCCAGCAGCATATCCGGGACAGGGGATCAGCCCCAGCATTTT
>NA|14|TRBJ2-7|TRBV27|NA
CASSLWADLGEQYF
TGTGCCAGCAGTTTATGGGCAGATCTGGGCGAGCAGTACTTC
>NA|12|TRBJ1-1|TRBV28|NA
CASSLLSTEAFF
TGTGCCAGCAGTTTGCTGAGCACTGAAGCTTTCTTT
>NA|13|TRBJ2-7|TRBV2|NA
CASTLDSAYEQYF
TGTGCCAGCACGTTGGACAGTGCCTACGAGCAGTACTTC
>NA|15|TRBJ2-2|TRBV11-1|NA
CASSPRTGTTGELFF
TGTGCCAGCAGCCCGAGAACGGGAACCACCGGGGAGCTGTTTTTT
>NA|14|TRBJ2-1|TRBV19|NA
CATSPKAGLGEQFF
TGTGCCACTTCCCCAAAGGCGGGCTTAGGCGAGCAGTTCTTC
>NA|13|TRBJ1-2|TRBV5-6|NA
CASSIGQPYGYTF
TGTGCCAGCAGCATAGGACAGCCCTATGGCTACACCTTC
>NA|14|TRBJ2-4|TRBV9|NA
CASSPRTDLNIQYF
TGTGCCAGCAGCCCTCGGACAGACTTAAACATTCAGTACTTC
>NA|17|TRBJ1-5|TRBV4-1|NA
CASSQGLWQGSNQPQHF
TGCGCCAGCAGCCAAGGGTTGTGGCAGGGAAGCAATCAGCCCCAGCATTTT
>NA|13|TRBJ1-1|TRBV28|NA
CASSLGPGLRAFF
TGTGCCAGCAGTTTAGGTCCGGGACTAAGGGCTTTCTTT
>NA|13|TRBJ1-4|TRBV9|NA
CASSEGRGEKLFF
TGTGCCAGCAGCGAGGGAAGGGGTGAAAAACTGTTTTTT
>NA|15|TRBJ1-1|TRBV5-5|NA
CASSLSATGNTEAFF
TGTGCCAGCAGTCTCTCCGCGACGGGGAACACTGAAGCTTTCTTT
>once|14|TRBJ1-2|TRBV4-3|NA
CASSQDRQAYGYTF
TGCGCCAGCAGCCAAGATAGGCAGGCCTATGGCTACACCTTC
>NA|17|TRBJ2-1|TRBV11-2|NA
CASSWNGDSLSYNEQFF
TGTGCCAGCAGCTGGAATGGGGACTCACTCTCCTACAATGAGCAGTTCTTC
>once|13|TRBJ1-2|TRBV5-1|NA
CASSFQGSGGYTF
TGCGCCAGCAGCTTTCAGGGGAGTGGTGGCTACACCTTC
>NA|15|TRBJ1-5|TRBV19|NA
CASSIDPGGDQPQHF
TGTGCCAGTAGTATAGATCCGGGGGGGGATCAGCCCCAGCATTTT
>many|13|TRBJ1-2|TRBV6-5|NA
CASSKGGYYGYTF
TGTGCCAGCAGCAAGGGCGGGTACTATGGCTACACCTTC